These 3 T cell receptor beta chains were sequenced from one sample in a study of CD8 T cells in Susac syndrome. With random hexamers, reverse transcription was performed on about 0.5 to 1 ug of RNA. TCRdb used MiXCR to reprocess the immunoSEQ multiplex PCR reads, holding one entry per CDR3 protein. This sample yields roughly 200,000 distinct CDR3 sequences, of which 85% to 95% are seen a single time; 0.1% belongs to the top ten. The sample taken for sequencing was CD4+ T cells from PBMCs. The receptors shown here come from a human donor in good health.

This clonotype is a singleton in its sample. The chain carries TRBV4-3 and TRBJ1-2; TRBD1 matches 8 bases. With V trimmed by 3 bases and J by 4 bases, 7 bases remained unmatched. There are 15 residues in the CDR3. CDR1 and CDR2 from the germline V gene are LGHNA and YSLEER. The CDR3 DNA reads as TGCGCCAGCAGCCACAGAGGGACAGGTGCCTATGGCTACACCTTC. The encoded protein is CASSHRGTGAYGYTF.

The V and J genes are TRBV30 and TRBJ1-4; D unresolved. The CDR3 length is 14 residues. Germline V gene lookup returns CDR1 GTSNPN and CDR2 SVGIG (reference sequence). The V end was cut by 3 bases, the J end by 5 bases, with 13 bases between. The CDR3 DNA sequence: TGTGCCTGGAGCACACTCTCCCTCAATGAAAAACTGTTTTTT. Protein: CAWSTLSLNEKLFF.

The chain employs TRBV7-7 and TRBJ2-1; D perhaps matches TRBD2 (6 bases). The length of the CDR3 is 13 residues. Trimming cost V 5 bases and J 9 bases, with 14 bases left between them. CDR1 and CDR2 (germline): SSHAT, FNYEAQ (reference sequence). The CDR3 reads CASSLRVSGEQFF. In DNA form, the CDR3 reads TGTGCCAGCAGCCTGAGGGTTAGCGGTGAGCAGTTCTTC.